A selection of T cell receptor beta chains follows, all from one sample in a study of cytomegalovirus exposure and HLA in healthy donors. The assay was immunoSEQ multiplex PCR, and TCRdb's table has in-frame clones only and misses some. The sample yields under 200,000 clones, 75% seen once. Sequencing was done on a sample of PBMCs. Receptors were obtained from a man between 18 and 29 years old in good health and CMV-seronegative. The CDR3 runs from the conserved cysteine through the conserved F or W. The D gene is left open where the match is weak. Clone size is stated in some rows and not others, as once, few, many or a class when expanded.

clone size | J gene | D gene | V gene | CDR3 DNA | CDR3 protein
NA | TRBJ1-1 | NA | TRBV7-9 | TGTGCCAGCAGCTTAGCGCGGGAAATCACTGAAGCTTTCTTT | CASSLAREITEAFF
NA | TRBJ1-5 | NA | TRBV7-9 | TGTGCCAGCAGCTTAGGACGGGCCGGGGATCAGCCCCAGCATTTT | CASSLGRAGDQPQHF
NA | TRBJ2-3 | NA | TRBV29-1 | TGCAGCGCTGATACCGGGACTAGCACAGATACGCAGTATTTT | CSADTGTSTDTQYF
NA | TRBJ2-3 | TRBD1 | TRBV27 | TGTGCCAGCAGTTCCCACCGGGACAGGGGCACAGATACGCAGTATTTT | CASSSHRDRGTDTQYF
NA | TRBJ2-3 | TRBD2 | TRBV5-6 | TGTGCCAGCAGCGAACTAGCGGATTTGACAGATACGCAGTATTTT | CASSELADLTDTQYF
once | TRBJ2-7 | NA | TRBV6-6 | TGTGCCAGCAGTCCCGAAGCTCTGCGACAGACCTACGAGCAGTACTTC | CASSPEALRQTYEQYF
NA | TRBJ2-7 | TRBD1 | TRBV7-7 | TGTGCCAGCAGCCCGAGCACAGGGGGGCCTGTATACGAGCAGTACTTC | CASSPSTGGPVYEQYF
NA | TRBJ1-2 | NA | TRBV7-2 | TGTGCCAGCAGCTTAGGGGTCGACAGGAATGGCTACACCTTC | CASSLGVDRNGYTF
NA | TRBJ2-7 | TRBD2 | TRBV7-8 | TGTGCCAGCAGCCCTACTAGCGGGAGGTCCTACGAGCAGTACTTC | CASSPTSGRSYEQYF
few | TRBJ2-1 | NA | TRBV29-1 | TGCAGCGTTGCAAGCGGGCTGAGCTCCTACAATGAGCAGTTCTTC | CSVASGLSSYNEQFF
few | TRBJ2-2 | NA | TRBV7-9 | TGTGCCAGCAGCTTCGGGCCTTCGGGAGGGGAGCTGTTTTTT | CASSFGPSGGELFF
NA | TRBJ2-7 | TRBD2 | TRBV7-9 | TGTTCCAGCAGCGACCCCCACGGGGGGAGCTCCTACGAGCAGTACTTC | CSSSDPHGGSSYEQYF
few | TRBJ1-5 | TRBD1 | TRBV4-1 | TGCGCCAGCAGCCAGGATGCCGACAGGGTCGCTCAGCCCCAGCATTTT | CASSQDADRVAQPQHF
NA | TRBJ1-2 | NA | TRBV21-1 | TGTGCCAGCAGCAAAGGAGGCACACACTACTATGGCTACACCTTC | CASSKGGTHYYGYTF
NA | TRBJ2-7 | NA | TRBV2 | TGTGCCAGCAGTTTGGGGGGTCTCAACGAGCAGTACTTC | CASSLGGLNEQYF
NA | TRBJ1-3 | TRBD1 | TRBV4-1 | TGCGCCAGCAGCCCCCTGGCCTTGCGAAGGGGGCTTGGAAACACCATATATTTT | CASSPLALRRGLGNTIYF
NA | TRBJ2-2 | NA | TRBV7-2 | TGTGCCAGCAGCCCGGGACTGGCCAACACCGGGGAGCTGTTTTTT | CASSPGLANTGELFF
NA | TRBJ2-4 | NA | TRBV25-1 | TGTGCCAGCAGTGGAAAGGGAGTAGACAACATTCAGTACTTC | CASSGKGVDNIQYF
NA | TRBJ2-3 | NA | TRBV19 | TGTGCCAGTAGTATCCCTAGCGGCACAGATACGCAGTATTTT | CASSIPSGTDTQYF
NA | TRBJ2-7 | NA | TRBV4-1 | TGCGCCAGCAGCCAAGCGGGGTTTGGGGGGTCCTACGAGCAGTACTTC | CASSQAGFGGSYEQYF
NA | TRBJ1-1 | NA | TRBV30 | TGTGCCTGGACCCTGGCGGACCGTGGGAGCACTGAAGCTTTCTTT | CAWTLADRGSTEAFF
NA | TRBJ1-6 | NA | TRBV5-8 | TGTGCCAGCAGCTGGGCGGAAGGGGTAGGGTCACCCCTCCACTTT | CASSWAEGVGSPLHF
NA | TRBJ2-2 | TRBD1 | TRBV5-1 | TGCGCCAGCAGCTTGGAGCAGGGGGCAGTCACCGGGGAGCTGTTTTTT | CASSLEQGAVTGELFF
few | TRBJ2-5 | TRBD2 | TRBV6-5 | TGTGCCAGCAGTTACTGGGTAGCGGGAGTTGCGGAGACCCAGTACTTC | CASSYWVAGVAETQYF
NA | TRBJ1-2 | NA | TRBV5-4 | TGTGCCAGCAGCCTAGGGGGGGCCGACTATGGCTACACCTTC | CASSLGGADYGYTF
NA | TRBJ1-4 | TRBD1 | TRBV19 | TGTGCCAGTAGTATGGGTGTTTGGACAGGGGACGAAAAACTGTTTTTT | CASSMGVWTGDEKLFF
NA | TRBJ2-7 | TRBD2 | TRBV10-2 | TGCGCCAGCAGTGACCTAGCGGGGGAACGCTTC | CASSDLAGERF
few | TRBJ2-7 | NA | TRBV19 | TGTGCCAGTAGTACTAGCGCTGTCCTCTACGAGCAGTACTTC | CASSTSAVLYEQYF
NA | TRBJ2-2 | TRBD2 | TRBV4-1 | TGCGCCAGCAGCCAATCCGGGGAGAGACTAGCGACCGGGGAGCTGTTTTTT | CASSQSGERLATGELFF
NA | TRBJ1-4 | TRBD1 | TRBV6-1 | TGTGCCAGCAGTGACGACAGGGCCGGGGGTGAAAAACTGTTTTTT | CASSDDRAGGEKLFF
once | TRBJ2-7 | TRBD1 | TRBV27 | TGTGCCAGCGGACAGGGGGCGACCGAGCAGTACTTC | CASGQGATEQYF
NA | TRBJ1-3 | NA | TRBV4-3 | TGCGCCAGCAGCCGTGCCCCCGGTACTGGAAACACCATATATTTT | CASSRAPGTGNTIYF
few | TRBJ2-7 | NA | TRBV10-1 | TGCGCCAGCAGAGCGGTATCCTACGAGCAGTACTTC | CASRAVSYEQYF
NA | TRBJ2-2 | TRBD1 | TRBV27 | TGTGCCAGCAGTCCGGGACAGGCCACCGGGGAGCTGTTTTTT | CASSPGQATGELFF
NA | TRBJ2-7 | TRBD2 | TRBV7-9 | TGTTCCAGCAGCTTGACTAGCGGGAACGAGCAGTACTTC | CSSSLTSGNEQYF
few | TRBJ1-2 | NA | TRBV7-9 | TGTGCCAGCAGCCTCCCGGGTGACGTGGGCTATGGCTACACCTTC | CASSLPGDVGYGYTF
NA | TRBJ1-4 | NA | TRBV27 | TGTGCCAGCAGTTTGGGCCGGTCTAATGGTCTGTTTTTT | CASSLGRSNGLFF
few | TRBJ2-2 | TRBD1 | TRBV6-5 | TGTGCCAGCGGGCTAGCGACAGGGGTCACCGGGGAGCTGTTTTTT | CASGLATGVTGELFF
NA | TRBJ2-1 | NA | TRBV27 | TGTGCCAGCAGCCAGGGGGGCCCTCGGGCTGAGCAGTTCTTC | CASSQGGPRAEQFF
NA | TRBJ2-7 | TRBD2 | TRBV27 | TGTGCCAGCAGTTTATCGCGGGGTGGGGCTAGCGGTGCCTACGAGCAGTACTTC | CASSLSRGGASGAYEQYF
few | TRBJ2-6 | NA | TRBV6-1 | TGTGCCAGCAGTGAGGGCCTCTCTGGGGCCAACGTCCTGACTTTC | CASSEGLSGANVLTF
NA | TRBJ2-7 | NA | TRBV14 | TGTGCCAGCAGCCAAGATTGGGCGGGGGCCGCTGCCTTC | CASSQDWAGAAAF
NA | TRBJ2-3 | TRBD1 | TRBV10-1 | TGCGCCAGCAGTCCCGACAGGGGAAGCCGCACAGATACGCAGTATTTT | CASSPDRGSRTDTQYF
NA | TRBJ2-3 | TRBD1 | TRBV14 | TGTGCCAGCAGCCAAGAGTCGGACAGGGGCACAGATACGCAGTATTTT | CASSQESDRGTDTQYF
NA | TRBJ2-5 | NA | TRBV7-2 | TGTGCCAGCACCCTCCGGGATGAGACCCAGTACTTC | CASTLRDETQYF
NA | TRBJ2-7 | NA | TRBV6-5 | TGTGCCAGCGGCAGCTACGAGCAGTACTTC | CASGSYEQYF
few | TRBJ1-3 | NA | TRBV19 | TGTGCCAGTAAAAAGGGGGACGGAAACACCATATATTTT | CASKKGDGNTIYF
NA | TRBJ1-2 | NA | TRBV2 | TGTGCCAGCACCGAATCACAGAACTATGGCTACACCTTC | CASTESQNYGYTF
NA | TRBJ2-3 | NA | TRBV9 | TGTGCCAGCAGCCCATCAGGTCATAGCACAGATACGCAGTATTTT | CASSPSGHSTDTQYF
NA | TRBJ2-7 | TRBD1 | TRBV11-2 | TGTGCCAGCAGCTTTATAGGGGGCGGGTACGAGCAGTACTTC | CASSFIGGGYEQYF
few | TRBJ2-1 | TRBD2 | TRBV4-1 | TGCGCCAGCAGCCTCGGACTAGTTGGCTCCTACAATGAGCAGTTCTTC | CASSLGLVGSYNEQFF